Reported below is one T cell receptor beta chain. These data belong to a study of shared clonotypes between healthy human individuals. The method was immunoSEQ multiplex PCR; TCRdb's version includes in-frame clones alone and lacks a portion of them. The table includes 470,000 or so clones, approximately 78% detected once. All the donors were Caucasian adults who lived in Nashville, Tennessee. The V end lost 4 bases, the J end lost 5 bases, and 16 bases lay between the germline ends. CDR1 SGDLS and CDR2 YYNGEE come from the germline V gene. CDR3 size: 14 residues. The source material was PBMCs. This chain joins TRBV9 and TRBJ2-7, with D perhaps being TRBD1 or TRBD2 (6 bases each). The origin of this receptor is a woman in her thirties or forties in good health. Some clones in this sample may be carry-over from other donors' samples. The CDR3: CASSPRGAGNEQYF. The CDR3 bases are TGTGCCAGCAGCCCCAGGGGAGCGGGTAACGAGCAGTACTTC.